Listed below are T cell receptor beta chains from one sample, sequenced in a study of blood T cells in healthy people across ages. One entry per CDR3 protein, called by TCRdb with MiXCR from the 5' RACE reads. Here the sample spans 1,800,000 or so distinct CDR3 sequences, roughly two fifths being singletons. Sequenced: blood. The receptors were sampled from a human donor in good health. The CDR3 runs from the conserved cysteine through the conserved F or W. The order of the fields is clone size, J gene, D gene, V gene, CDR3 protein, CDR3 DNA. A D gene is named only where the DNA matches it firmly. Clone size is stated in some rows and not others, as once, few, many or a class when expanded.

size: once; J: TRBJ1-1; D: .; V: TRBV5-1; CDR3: CASRALWGRNTEAFF; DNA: TGCGCCAGCAGGGCTCTGTGGGGGAGGAACACTGAAGCTTTCTTT
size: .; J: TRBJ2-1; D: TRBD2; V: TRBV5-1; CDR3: CASGILAGGENEQFF; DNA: TGCGCCAGCGGCATACTAGCGGGGGGGGAAAATGAGCAGTTCTTC
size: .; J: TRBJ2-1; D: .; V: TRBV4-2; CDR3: CASSQLTDPKGNEQFF; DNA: TGTGCCAGCAGCCAATTGACAGATCCGAAAGGCAATGAGCAGTTCTTC
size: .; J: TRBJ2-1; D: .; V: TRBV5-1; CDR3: CAGSSRTDYNEQFF; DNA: TGCGCCGGCAGCTCAAGGACAGATTACAATGAGCAGTTCTTC
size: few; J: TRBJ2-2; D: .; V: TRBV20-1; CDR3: CSARGSGTGELFF; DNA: TGCAGTGCTAGAGGTTCAGGCACCGGGGAGCTGTTTTTT
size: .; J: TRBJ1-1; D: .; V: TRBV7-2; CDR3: CASSLFSSNTEAFF; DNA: TGTGCCAGCAGCTTATTTTCGTCGAACACTGAAGCTTTCTTT
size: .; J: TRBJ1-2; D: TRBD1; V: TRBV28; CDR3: CASSAGTDGYTF; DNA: TGTGCCAGCAGTGCCGGGACAGATGGCTACACCTTC
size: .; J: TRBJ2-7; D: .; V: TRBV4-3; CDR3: CASSGDGRPYEQYF; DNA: TGCGCCAGCAGCGGTGATGGTCGGCCCTACGAGCAGTACTTC
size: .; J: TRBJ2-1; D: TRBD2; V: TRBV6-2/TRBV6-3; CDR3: CASISRRGAYNEQFF; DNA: TGTGCCAGCATATCTCGGCGGGGGGCATACAATGAGCAGTTCTTC
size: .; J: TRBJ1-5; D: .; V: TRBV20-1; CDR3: CSAMGGLIGGALGNQPQHF; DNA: TGCAGTGCTATGGGGGGGTTGATCGGAGGGGCGTTGGGCAATCAGCCCCAGCATTTT
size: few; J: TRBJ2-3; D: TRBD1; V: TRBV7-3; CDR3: CASSLLGQGATDTQYF; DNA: TGTGCCAGCAGCTTACTCGGACAGGGGGCCACAGATACGCAGTATTTT
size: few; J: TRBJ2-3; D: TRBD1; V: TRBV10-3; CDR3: CATRPGQGAPTDTQYF; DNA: TGTGCCACCCGACCTGGACAGGGGGCCCCCACAGATACGCAGTATTTT
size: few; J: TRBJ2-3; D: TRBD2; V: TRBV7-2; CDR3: CASSLYSGGAHTDTQYF; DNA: TGTGCCAGCAGCTTATATAGCGGGGGGGCCCACACAGATACGCAGTATTTT
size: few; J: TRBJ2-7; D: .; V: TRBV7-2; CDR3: CASSLAGHNVQYF; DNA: TGTGCCAGCAGCTTAGCTGGACACAACGTGCAGTACTTC
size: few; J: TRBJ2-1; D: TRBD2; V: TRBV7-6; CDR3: CASSPAGTSVTDEQFF; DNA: TGTGCCAGCAGCCCCGCCGGGACTAGCGTTACGGATGAGCAGTTCTTC
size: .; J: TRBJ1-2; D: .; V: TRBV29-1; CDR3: CSVAPRLAASYGYTF; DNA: TGCAGCGTTGCCCCACGATTGGCCGCGAGCTATGGCTACACCTTC
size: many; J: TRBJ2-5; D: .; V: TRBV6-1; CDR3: CASRRRGGETQYF; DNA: TGTGCCAGCAGGCGGAGAGGGGGAGAGACCCAGTACTTC
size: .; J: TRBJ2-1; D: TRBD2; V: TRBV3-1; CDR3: CASSQGGSGGDNEQFF; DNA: TGTGCCAGCAGCCAAGGCGGTAGCGGGGGAGACAATGAGCAGTTCTTC
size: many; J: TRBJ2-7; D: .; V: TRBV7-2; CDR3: CASSWRGSYEQYF; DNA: TGTGCCAGCTCGTGGAGGGGCTCCTACGAGCAGTACTTC
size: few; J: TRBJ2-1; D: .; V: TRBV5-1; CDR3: CASSLSRGAGVYNEQFF; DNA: TGCGCCAGCAGCTTGTCGCGTGGGGCGGGTGTATACAATGAGCAGTTCTTC
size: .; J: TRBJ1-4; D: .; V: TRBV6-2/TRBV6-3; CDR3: CASSYAGTNEKLFF; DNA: TGTGCCAGCAGTTACGCGGGAACTAATGAAAAACTGTTTTTT
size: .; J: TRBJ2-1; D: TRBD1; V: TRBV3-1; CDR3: CASSQGTGVHYEQFF; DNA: TGTGCCAGCAGCCAAGGGACAGGGGTTCACTATGAGCAGTTCTTC
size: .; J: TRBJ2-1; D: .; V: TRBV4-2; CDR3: CASSRNSYTLYNEQFF; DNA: TGTGCCAGCAGCCGAAACTCCTATACCCTCTACAATGAGCAGTTCTTC
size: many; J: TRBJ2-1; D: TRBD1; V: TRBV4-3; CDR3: CASSQLRGQYNEQFF; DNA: TGCGCCAGCAGCCAGCTCAGGGGACAGTACAATGAGCAGTTCTTC
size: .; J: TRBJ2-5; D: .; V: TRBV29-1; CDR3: CSVESGTRETQYF; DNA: TGCAGCGTTGAATCCGGGACAAGGGAGACCCAGTACTTC
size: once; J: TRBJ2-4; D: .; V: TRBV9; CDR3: CASSVVQDNEQYF; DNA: TGTGCCAGCAGCGTAGTCCAGGACAATGAGCAGTACTTC
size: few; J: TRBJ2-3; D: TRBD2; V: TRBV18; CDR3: CASSPPGLVSDTQYF; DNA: TGTGCCAGCTCACCACCGGGACTAGTTTCAGATACGCAGTATTTT
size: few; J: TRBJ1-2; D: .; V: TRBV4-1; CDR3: CASSQVGGFYGYTF; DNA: TGCGCCAGCAGCCAAGTTGGGGGCTTCTATGGCTACACCTTC
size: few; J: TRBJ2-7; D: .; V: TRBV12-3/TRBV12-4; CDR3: CASSLTSPHEQYF; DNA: TGTGCCAGCAGTCTCACATCTCCCCACGAGCAGTACTTC
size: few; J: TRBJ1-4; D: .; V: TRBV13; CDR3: CASSPWELSARAGEDEKLFF; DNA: TGTGCCAGCAGCCCCTGGGAATTATCCGCCCGGGCGGGGGAGGATGAAAAACTGTTTTTT
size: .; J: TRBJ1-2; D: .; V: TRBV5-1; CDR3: CASSFTPLYGYTF; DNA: TGCGCCAGCAGCTTCACCCCTCTCTATGGCTACACCTTC
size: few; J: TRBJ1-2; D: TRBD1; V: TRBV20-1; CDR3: CSAAKQGPHGYTF; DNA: TGCAGTGCAGCGAAACAGGGGCCGCATGGCTACACCTTC
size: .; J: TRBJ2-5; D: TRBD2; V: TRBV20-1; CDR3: CSAGGLAGGETQYF; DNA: TGCAGTGCTGGCGGACTAGCGGGGGGAGAGACCCAGTACTTC
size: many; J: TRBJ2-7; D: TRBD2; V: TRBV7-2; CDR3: CASSLGRGGSSYEQYF; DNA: TGTGCCAGCAGCTTAGGGCGGGGGGGGAGCTCCTACGAGCAGTACTTC
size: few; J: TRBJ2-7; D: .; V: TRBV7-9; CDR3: CASSPTALTYEQYF; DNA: TGTGCCAGCAGCCCAACGGCCCTAACCTACGAGCAGTACTTC
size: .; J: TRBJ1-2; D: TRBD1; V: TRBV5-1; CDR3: CASSFADRGSGYTF; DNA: TGCGCCAGCAGCTTCGCTGACAGGGGCTCTGGCTACACCTTC
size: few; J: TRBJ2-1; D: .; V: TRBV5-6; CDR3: CASSLSSYGSDNEQFF; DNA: TGTGCCAGCAGCTTGAGCTCATATGGGTCTGACAATGAGCAGTTCTTC
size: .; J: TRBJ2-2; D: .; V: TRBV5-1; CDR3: CASSLEADTGELFF; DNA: TGCGCCAGCAGCTTGGAAGCGGACACCGGGGAGCTGTTTTTT
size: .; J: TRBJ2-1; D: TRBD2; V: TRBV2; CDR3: CASSPVSGRGSYNEQFF; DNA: TGTGCCAGCAGTCCCGTTAGCGGGCGAGGCTCCTACAATGAGCAGTTCTTC
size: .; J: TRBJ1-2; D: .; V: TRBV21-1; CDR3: CASSGYGPSGGYTF; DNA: TGTGCCAGCAGTGGTTACGGTCCGTCGGGCGGCTACACCTTC
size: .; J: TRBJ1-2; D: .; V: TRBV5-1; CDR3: CASSLAGGISDGYTF; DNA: TGCGCCAGCAGCTTGGCGGGAGGCATCTCTGATGGCTACACCTTC
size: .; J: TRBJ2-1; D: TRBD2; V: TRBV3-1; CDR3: CASSQDVGLAGVGPYNEQFF; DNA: TGTGCCAGCAGCCAAGATGTCGGACTAGCGGGGGTCGGGCCCTACAATGAGCAGTTCTTC
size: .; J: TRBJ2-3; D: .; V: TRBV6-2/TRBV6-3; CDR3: CASSYDSLTDTQYF; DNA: TGTGCCAGCAGTTACGACAGCCTCACAGATACGCAGTATTTT
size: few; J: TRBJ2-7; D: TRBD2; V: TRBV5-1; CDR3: CASSPLADSSYEQYF; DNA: TGCGCCAGCAGCCCTCTAGCGGATAGCTCCTACGAGCAGTACTTC
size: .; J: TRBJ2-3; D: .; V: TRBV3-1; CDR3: CASSQVVPQDTQYF; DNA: TGTGCCAGCAGCCAAGTAGTTCCCCAAGATACGCAGTATTTT
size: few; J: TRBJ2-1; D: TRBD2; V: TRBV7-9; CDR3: CASSPVAGRNEQFF; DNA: TGTGCCAGCAGCCCCGTAGCGGGGCGGAATGAGCAGTTCTTC
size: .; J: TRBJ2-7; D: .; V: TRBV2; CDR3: CASSEGEAYEQYF; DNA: TGTGCCAGCAGTGAAGGGGAGGCCTACGAGCAGTACTTC
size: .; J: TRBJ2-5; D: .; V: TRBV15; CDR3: CAISRDPGHQETQYF; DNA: TGTGCCATCAGCAGAGACCCGGGACATCAAGAGACCCAGTACTTC
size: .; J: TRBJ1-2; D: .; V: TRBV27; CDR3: CVSRGTRGDGYTF; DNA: TGTGTCAGCAGGGGAACTAGGGGGGATGGCTACACCTTC
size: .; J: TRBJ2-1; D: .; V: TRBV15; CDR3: CATSRDKGVADDNEQFF; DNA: TGTGCCACCAGCAGAGATAAAGGAGTAGCGGACGACAATGAGCAGTTCTTC
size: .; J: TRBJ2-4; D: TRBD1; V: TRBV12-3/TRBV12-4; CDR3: CASSERAWDSQYF; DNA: TGTGCCAGCAGTGAGAGGGCCTGGGACAGTCAGTACTTC
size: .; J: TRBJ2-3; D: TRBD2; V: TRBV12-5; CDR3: CASGLGTSGGADTQYF; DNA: TGTGCTAGTGGCCTCGGGACTAGCGGGGGGGCAGATACGCAGTATTTT
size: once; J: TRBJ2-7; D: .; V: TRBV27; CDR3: CASSPSLGGALYEQYF; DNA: TGTGCCAGCAGTCCCTCCTTGGGGGGGGCCCTTTACGAGCAGTACTTC
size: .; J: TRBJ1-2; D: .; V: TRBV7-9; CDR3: CASSLVVHGYTF; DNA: TGTGCCAGCAGCTTAGTGGTCCATGGCTACACCTTC
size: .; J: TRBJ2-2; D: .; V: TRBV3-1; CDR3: CASGGVSGELFF; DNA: TGTGCCAGCGGCGGGGTTTCCGGGGAGCTGTTTTTT
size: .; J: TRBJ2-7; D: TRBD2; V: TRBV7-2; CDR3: CASSFTLAGGLNEQYF; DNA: TGTGCCAGCAGCTTCACCCTAGCGGGGGGGCTTAATGAGCAGTACTTC
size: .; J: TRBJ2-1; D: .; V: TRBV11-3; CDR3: CASSANRHSYNEQFF; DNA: TGTGCCAGCAGCGCCAACAGGCACTCCTACAATGAGCAGTTCTTC
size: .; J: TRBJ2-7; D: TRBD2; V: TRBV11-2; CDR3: CASSPYPTSGDYEQYF; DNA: TGTGCCAGCAGCCCCTACCCGACTAGCGGGGACTACGAGCAGTACTTC
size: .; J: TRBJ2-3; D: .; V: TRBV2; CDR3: CASSDLISPTDTQYF; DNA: TGTGCCAGCAGTGATCTGATAAGTCCCACAGATACGCAGTATTTT
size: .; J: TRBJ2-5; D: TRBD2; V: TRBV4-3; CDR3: CASSQALDVAGKETQYF; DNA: TGCGCCAGCAGCCAAGCGCTTGACGTAGCGGGGAAAGAGACCCAGTACTTC